The 30 T cell receptor beta chains in this list originate from one sample, sequenced in a study of cytomegalovirus exposure and HLA in healthy donors. Data came from immunoSEQ multiplex PCR; TCRdb stores just in-frame clones and leaves some out. The sample contains around 400,000 clones, 75% to 90% of which appear only once. Sample: PBMCs. Receptors were obtained from a young woman in good health and CMV-seronegative.

The chain has TRBV6-5 and TRBJ1-2, with D unclear. Per the germline V gene, CDR1 is MNHEY and CDR2 is SVGAGI. The V end lost 5 bases, the J end lost 4 bases, and 11 bases lay between the germline ends. The CDR3 sequence is 13 residues long. In nucleotides, the CDR3 is TGTGCCAGCAGTCCCAGCTACAGCTATGGCTACACCTTC. Its translation is CASSPSYSYGYTF.

This clone was recorded once. The sample contains more than one DNA sequence encoding this CDR3. The CDR3 loop reads CASSGEVQPQHF. The CDR3 nucleotides read TGTGCCAGCAGTGGAGAGGTTCAGCCCCAGCATTTT. The chain joins TRBV2 to TRBJ1-5; unclear D gene. This CDR3 region has 12 residues. Germline V gene data show CDR1 as SNHLY and CDR2 as FYNNEI. V lost 4 bases and J 6 bases, leaving 7 bases between the germline ends. Looking up the rest from reference TRBV2 and TRBJ1-5 gives the full variable domain: EPEVTQTPSHQVTQMGQEVILRCVPISNHLYFYWYRQILGQKVEFLVSFYNNEISEKSEIFDDQFSVERPDGSNFTLKIRSTKLEDSAMYFCASSGEVQPQHFGDGTRLSIL.

The V gene is TRBV7-9, the J gene TRBJ2-5, with TRBD1 matching over 9 bases. J was trimmed by 5 bases and V by 4 bases; bases with no gene match: 11. The CDR3 totals 16 residues. CDR1 and CDR2 (germline): SEHNR, FQNEAQ (reference sequence). The CDR3 coding sequence is TGTGCCAGCAGCTCCTACATGGACAGGGGAGTGGAGACCCAGTACTTC. Its protein product is CASSSYMDRGVETQYF.

V is TRBV30 and J is TRBJ2-5; tentatively, D is TRBD1 (6 bases). Trimming shortened V by 2 bases and J by 12 bases, and 16 bases separated the two germline ends. This CDR3 has 12 amino acids. Germline CDR1 reads GTSNPN; CDR2 reads SVGIG (reference sequence). The CDR3 DNA reads TGTGCCTGGAGTTTGCCCCAGGGGCCAGAGTACTTC. It yields the protein CAWSLPQGPEYF.

The chain uses TRBV4-1 and TRBJ2-7; D possibly corresponds to TRBD2 (6 bases). Trimming removed 1 base from V and 0 bases from J, with 16 bases in between. Germline V gives CDR1 MGHRA, CDR2 YSYEKL. The CDR3 contains 17 residues. CDR3 region: CASSQVSVAAYSYEQYF. The CDR3 DNA sequence: TGCGCCAGCAGCCAAGTATCGGTAGCGGCGTACTCCTACGAGCAGTACTTC.

This chain links TRBV6-6 with TRBJ2-7; D is uncertain. CDR1 MNHNY and CDR2 SVGAGI come from the germline V gene (reference sequence). CDR3 length: 11 amino acids. Trimming removed 4 bases from V and 7 bases from J, with 8 bases in between. CDR3 sequence: CASSFEREQYF. The DNA of the CDR3 is TGTGCCAGCAGTTTCGAGAGGGAGCAGTACTTC.

The CDR3 sequence: CASSLFGTSGRAVPDTQYF. CDR3 coding DNA: TGTGCCAGCAGCTTATTCGGGACTAGCGGGAGGGCCGTTCCAGATACGCAGTATTTT. The chain couples TRBV9 to TRBJ2-3; 16 nucleotides agree with TRBD2. V shed 4 bases and J 4 bases; nucleotides not matched to a gene: 12. The CDR3 covers 19 residues. CDR1 is SGDLS, CDR2 YYNGEE, per germline.

The chain is built from TRBV6-5 and TRBJ1-1; TRBD1 matches 7 bases. The CDR3 runs to 14 residues. V dropped 6 bases and J dropped 3; count of bases not matched to a gene: 7. Germline V gives CDR1 MNHEY, CDR2 SVGAGI. CDR3 in amino acids: CASRALTGDTEAFF. The CDR3 DNA sequence: TGTGCCAGCAGGGCACTTACAGGGGACACTGAAGCTTTCTTT.

V gene TRBV5-6 combines with J gene TRBJ2-7, with D uncertain. CDR1 is SGHDT, CDR2 YYEEEE, per germline. This CDR3 spans 15 amino acids. V gave up 0 bases and J gave up 0 bases, with 10 bases separating them. This CDR3 reads CASSLERRSSYEQYF. The CDR3 DNA follows: TGTGCCAGCAGCTTGGAGCGCCGTAGCTCCTACGAGCAGTACTTC.

This sequence joins TRBV23-1 and TRBJ2-1; 8 bases match TRBD1. TRBV23-1 is an ORF, and what it does is uncertain. The ends lost 3 bases at V and 7 bases at J; junction bases unmatched: 11. CDR3 length: 16 amino acids. CDR3 sequence: CASSHDRGAELNEQFF. The CDR3 nucleotides are TGCGCCAGCAGTCACGACAGGGGCGCCGAATTGAATGAGCAGTTCTTC.

The chain links TRBV11-1 to TRBJ1-1; 8 bases agree with TRBD1. The CDR3 has 15 amino acids. From germline, CDR1 is SGHAT and CDR2 FQDESV (reference sequence). J gave up 0 bases and V 4 bases, and 4 bases lay outside the gene matches. The CDR3 loop reads CASSSMDRVNTEAFF. In DNA, the CDR3 is TGTGCCAGCAGCTCCATGGACAGGGTGAACACTGAAGCTTTCTTT.

The J gene is TRBJ2-2, the V gene TRBV6-4; 11 nucleotides match TRBD2. V was pared by 0 bases and J by 3 bases, with 9 bases of the junction left unmatched. The CDR3 is 19 amino acids. Per germline, CDR1 MRHNA and CDR2 SNTAGT. CDR3: CASSDSMASGGMDTGELFF. As DNA, the CDR3 is TGTGCCAGCAGTGACTCTATGGCTAGCGGGGGGATGGACACCGGGGAGCTGTTTTTT.

The chain couples TRBV6-5 to TRBJ1-4, with D possibly being TRBD1 (5 bases). This CDR3 has 15 amino acids. CDR1 MNHEY and CDR2 SVGAGI come from the germline V gene. V was pared by 2 bases and J by 3 bases, with 10 bases between. Here the CDR3 DNA reads TGTGCCAGCAGTTACCAAGGACACTCTAATGAAAAACTGTTTTTT. Amino acid sequence: CASSYQGHSNEKLFF.

This CDR3 reads CASRDRGRRNTEAFF. The CDR3 DNA is TGTGCCAGTAGGGACAGGGGGCGAAGGAACACTGAAGCTTTCTTT. This chain uses TRBV19 with TRBJ1-1; 11 bases are shared with TRBD1. V lost 6 bases to trimming and J lost 1 base; unmatched junction nucleotides: 4. The CDR3 length is 15 residues. Per germline, CDR1 LNHDA and CDR2 SQIVND (reference sequence).

The V and J genes are TRBV6-5 and TRBJ2-3; TRBD1 matches 8 bases. The CDR3 runs 14 residues. Germline CDR1 MNHEY, CDR2 SVGAGI. Losses at the gene ends were 4 bases for V and 0 bases for J; bases not matched to a gene: 0. As DNA, the CDR3 is TGTGCCAGCAGTTGGACAGGGAGCACAGATACGCAGTATTTT. Translation: CASSWTGSTDTQYF.

The sample holds a few counts of this clone. In the same sample, other DNA sequences code for this CDR3. This sequence joins TRBV28 and TRBJ1-5, with 10 bases that match TRBD1. This CDR3 region has 13 residues. Germline V gene lookup returns CDR1 MDHEN and CDR2 SYDVKM. V lost 7 bases, J lost 6 bases, and 3 bases stayed unmatched. CDR3 protein: CASKDRGSQPQHF. The CDR3 DNA reads as TGTGCCAGCAAGGACAGGGGGTCTCAGCCCCAGCATTTT.

The chain recombines TRBV7-3 with TRBJ2-1; 11 bases map to TRBD1. Trimming at V came to 3 bases and at J to 1 base, leaving 5 bases not matched to a gene. The CDR3 sequence is 17 residues long. Germline-derived CDR1 and CDR2 are SGHTA and FQGTGA. The CDR3 is CASSFGQGASSYNEQFF. The DNA of the CDR3 is TGTGCCAGCAGCTTCGGACAGGGGGCGAGTTCCTACAATGAGCAGTTCTTC.

J is TRBJ2-7 and V is TRBV28; TRBD1 might be the D (5 bases). The CDR3 runs to 13 residues. V dropped 6 bases and J dropped 3 bases, with 12 bases sitting between them. Germline V gene data show CDR1 as MDHEN and CDR2 as SYDVKM. Here the CDR3 DNA reads TGTGCCAGCAGAAATACAGGATACTACGAGCAGTACTTC. It specifies CASRNTGYYEQYF. Full variable domain (rest looked up from reference TRBV28 and TRBJ2-7): DVKVTQSSRYLVKRTGEKVFLECVQDMDHENMFWYRQDPGLGLRLIYFSYDVKMKEKGDIPEGYSVSREKKERFSLILESASTNQTSMYLCASRNTGYYEQYFGPGTRLTVT.

The rearrangement joins TRBV10-3 to TRBJ2-1, with D unclear. The V end lost 8 bases, the J end lost 6 bases, and 20 bases lay between the germline ends. The CDR3 length is 15 residues. The V gene's germline CDR1 is ENHRY and CDR2 SYGVKD. The CDR3 coding sequence is TGTGCCATCGGGTCCCGGAGTCAGTGGAGCAATGAGCAGTTCTTC. This sequence encodes CAIGSRSQWSNEQFF.

The chain is built from TRBV28 and TRBJ1-5; 7 bases fit TRBD1. The CDR3 has 16 amino acids. Germline CDR1 is MDHEN and CDR2 is SYDVKM. V lost 4 bases to trimming and J lost 2 bases; unmatched junction nucleotides: 8. CDR3 DNA sequence: TGTGCCAGCAGTTCCGGTGAGGGGGCCGGCAATCAGCCCCAGCATTTT. Its translation: CASSSGEGAGNQPQHF.

There are many counts of this clone. This chain links TRBV2 with TRBJ1-6; possibly TRBD1 for D (6 bases). The V end lost 6 bases, the J end lost 5 bases, and 11 bases lay between the germline ends. The CDR3 runs 14 residues. CDR1 and CDR2 from the germline V gene are SNHLY and FYNNEI. CDR3 sequence (DNA): TGTGCCAGCAGGGCCAGGGGCGATAATTCACCCCTCCACTTT. Its translation is CASRARGDNSPLHF.

The chain combines TRBV11-3 with TRBJ1-2; D unclear. The CDR3 loop spans 15 amino acids. Germline-derived CDR1 and CDR2 are SGHNT and YENEEA. Trimming cost V 3 bases and J 4 bases, with 15 bases left between them. This chain's CDR3 is CASSFRPVSRYGYTF. In DNA form, the CDR3 reads TGTGCCAGCAGCTTTCGCCCAGTATCCCGCTATGGCTACACCTTC.

The V gene is TRBV11-2, the J gene TRBJ2-1; weak D call: TRBD2 (5 bases). Looked up from germline, CDR1 is SGHAT and CDR2 is FQNNGV. V lost 1 base and J lost 6, with 10 bases in between. This CDR3 has 14 amino acids. DNA of the CDR3: TGTGCCAGCAGCTTAGGAGCGGAAGGCAATGAGCAGTTCTTC. Its translation: CASSLGAEGNEQFF.

The V and J genes are TRBV4-1 and TRBJ1-2, with D perhaps matching TRBD1 (5 bases). The CDR3 sequence is 14 residues long. CDR1 and CDR2 from the germline V gene are MGHRA and YSYEKL. V was shortened by 4 bases and J by 3 bases, with 12 bases between the two germline ends. The CDR3 reads CASSPGGSHYGYTF. For the CDR3, the DNA is TGCGCCAGCAGCCCCGGGGGGAGCCACTATGGCTACACCTTC.

Turning to this clone: One end of the junction varies from germline; a read error may be responsible. The chain carries TRBV11-2 and TRBJ1-1; D ambiguous. The CDR3 spans 13 residues. Looked up from germline, CDR1 is SGHAT and CDR2 is FQNNGV. The chain's CDR3 is CASSLDLSAKAFF. The CDR3, as DNA: TGTGCCAGCAGCCTAGACCTAAGCGCTAAAGCTTTCTTT.

The genes are TRBV11-1 and TRBJ2-5; 11 bases agree with TRBD2. From germline, CDR1 is SGHAT and CDR2 FQDESV (reference sequence). The CDR3 is 16 residues long. V was pared by 6 bases and J by 1 base, with 7 bases of the junction left unmatched. The chain's CDR3 is CASSPSGGLFQETQYF. CDR3 sequence (DNA): TGTGCCAGCAGTCCTAGCGGGGGGCTGTTCCAAGAGACCCAGTACTTC.

CDR3 sequence (DNA): TGTGCCAGCAGTTTCCAGGGGGCTTACGAGCAGTACTTC. It yields the protein CASSFQGAYEQYF. The V gene is TRBV27, the J gene TRBJ2-7; 8 bases line up with TRBD1. This CDR3 contains 13 residues. CDR1 and CDR2 from the germline V gene are MNHEY and SMNVEV (reference sequence). Losses at the gene ends were 3 bases for V and 4 bases for J; bases not matched to a gene: 2.

The chain recombines TRBV5-8 with TRBJ2-3; D is perhaps TRBD2 (6 bases). Germline values: CDR1 SGHTS, CDR2 YDEGEE. Trimming shortened V by 2 bases and J by 3 bases, and 19 bases separated the two germline ends. The CDR3 loop spans 17 amino acids. This chain's CDR3 is CASSFGFAGSTTDTQYF. The CDR3 DNA sequence: TGTGCCAGCAGCTTTGGTTTCGCCGGGAGTACAACAGATACGCAGTATTTT.

V is TRBV2 and J is TRBJ2-3, with TRBD2 as a possible D gene (5 bases). V was clipped by 10 bases and J by 1 base, with 12 bases between them. The CDR3 sequence is 13 residues long. Germline V CDR1 and CDR2: SNHLY, FYNNEI. The CDR3: CATRRIGTDTQYF. In DNA form, the CDR3 reads TGTGCCACTCGGAGGATTGGCACAGATACGCAGTATTTT.

V usage is TRBV4-1 and J usage is TRBJ1-4, with D possibly matching TRBD1 (5 bases). With 0 bases removed from V and 4 bases from J, the gap between germline ends came to 12 bases. CDR1 MGHRA and CDR2 YSYEKL come from the germline V gene. The CDR3 is 16 amino acids. In DNA, the CDR3 is TGCGCCAGCAGCCAAGATACAGGAACACATAATGAAAAACTGTTTTTT. Protein sequence: CASSQDTGTHNEKLFF.